These 21 T cell receptor beta chains were all obtained from the same sample, sequenced in a study of blood T cell repertoires in COVID-19. This table comes from immunoSEQ multiplex PCR, and its TCRdb copy is limited to in-frame clones, with some not included. The table lists 50,000 to 70,000 clones, 70% to 90% of them singletons, with 6% to 8% in the top ten. Sequenced material: peripheral blood. The receptors come from a human donor with active COVID-19. The donor label of this sample is uncertain.

The chain is built from TRBV10-3 and TRBJ2-2, with 14 bases aligning to TRBD2. V gave up 6 bases and J gave up 6 bases; unmatched junction bases: 0. The CDR3 runs 14 residues. Germline CDR1 is ENHRY and CDR2 is SYGVKD. The CDR3 DNA reads TGTGCCATCAGGGGACTAGCGGGAGCCGGGGAGCTGTTTTTT. This translates into CAIRGLAGAGELFF.

The V and J genes are TRBV6-6 and TRBJ2-7; D is perhaps TRBD2 (5 bases). Germline CDR1 and CDR2: MNHNY and SVGAGI (reference sequence). Trimming cost V 6 bases and J 2 bases, with 8 bases left between them. The CDR3 runs to 12 residues. CDR3 sequence (DNA): TGTGCCAGCAGCCAGACTACCTACGAGCAGTACTTC. Translating it yields CASSQTTYEQYF.

The V call is TRBV20-1, the J call TRBJ1-1; no clear D gene. There are 11 residues in the CDR3. With 3 bases removed from V and 6 bases from J, the gap between germline ends came to 8 bases. Germline lookup yields CDR1 DFQATT and CDR2 SNEGSKA (reference sequence). The CDR3 DNA reads as TGCAGTGCTAGTGAGGCGGCTGAAGCTTTCTTT. It translates to CSASEAAEAFF.

This clone was observed a single time. This chain joins TRBV7-9 and TRBJ1-1; the D gene is possibly TRBD1 (5 bases). The length of the CDR3 is 18 residues. Germline CDR1 reads SEHNR; CDR2 reads FQNEAQ (reference sequence). V lost 7 bases, J lost 0 bases, and 24 bases lay in between. CDR3 sequence (DNA): TGTGCCAGCACCCGAAGCGGGGCTCGGTCAGGGATGAACACTGAAGCTTTCTTT. This sequence encodes CASTRSGARSGMNTEAFF. Filled out from reference TRBV7-9 and TRBJ1-1, the complete variable domain reads DTGVSQNPRHKITKRGQNVTFRCDPISEHNRLYWYRQTLGQGPEFLTYFQNEAQLEKSRLLSDRFSAERPKGSFSTLEIQRTEQGDSAMYLCASTRSGARSGMNTEAFFGQGTRLTVV.

V usage is TRBV18 and J usage is TRBJ2-5; tentatively, D is TRBD2 (6 bases). V was cut by 3 bases and J by 8 bases, with 16 bases left in between. This CDR3 has 14 residues. CDR1 KGHSH and CDR2 LQKENI come from the germline V gene. This chain's CDR3 is CASSPLALGETQYF. Written as DNA, the CDR3 is TGTGCCAGCTCACCCCTAGCGCTAGGGGAAACCCAGTACTTC.

CDR3 region: CSASVATYEQYF. The CDR3 DNA is TGCAGTGCTAGTGTAGCCACGTACGAGCAGTACTTC. V is TRBV20-1 and J is TRBJ2-7; D remains ambiguous. The CDR3 has 12 residues. Germline values: CDR1 DFQATT, CDR2 SNEGSKA (reference sequence). V was shortened by 3 bases and J by 4 bases, with 10 bases between the two germline ends.

The V gene is TRBV7-9, the J gene TRBJ2-1; tentative D call: TRBD1 (6 bases). V gave up 4 bases and J gave up 1 base, with 11 bases separating them. The CDR3 is made up of 15 amino acids. CDR1 SEHNR and CDR2 FQNEAQ come from the germline V gene (reference sequence). CDR3 in amino acids: CASSSRTVSYNEQFF. DNA of the CDR3: TGTGCCAGCAGCTCCAGGACAGTTTCCTACAATGAGCAGTTCTTC.

The chain combines TRBV24-1 with TRBJ2-2; 9 positions match TRBD2. The ends lost 9 bases at V and 6 bases at J; junction bases unmatched: 7. CDR1 and CDR2 from the germline V gene are KGHDR and SFDVKD. The CDR3 consists of 14 residues. DNA of the CDR3: TGTGCCACCGGGGGGACTAGCCGATCCGGGGAGCTGTTTTTT. Protein product: CATGGTSRSGELFF.

This chain connects TRBV15 to TRBJ1-2; no clear D gene. CDR3 size: 15 residues. Germline V lookup: CDR1 LNHNV, CDR2 YYDKDF (reference sequence). Trimming took off 7 bases at V and 8 bases at J, with 23 bases between the two ends. CDR3 sequence: CATNTRSDGAEGYTF. CDR3 nucleotide sequence: TGTGCCACCAACACGAGATCAGACGGTGCGGAGGGCTACACCTTC.

The CDR3 bases are TGTGCCAGCAGCCCACAGCTCGCTGGAAACACCATATATTTT. Its protein product is CASSPQLAGNTIYF. The chain employs TRBV28 and TRBJ1-3, with no clear D. The CDR3 length is 14 residues. V gave up 6 bases and J gave up 2 bases, with 11 bases separating them. Germline V gene sequence: CDR1 MDHEN, CDR2 SYDVKM.

The rearrangement joins TRBV7-9 to TRBJ2-7; 11 nucleotides align to TRBD2. This CDR3 is 15 amino acids long. CDR1 and CDR2 (germline): SEHNR, FQNEAQ (reference sequence). The V and J ends lost 7 bases and 2 bases, in that order; junction bases with no gene match: 7. DNA of the CDR3: TGTGCCAGCATCGACACGACTAGCGGGACCTACGAGCAGTACTTC. Protein: CASIDTTSGTYEQYF.

Judged by abundance, this clone is medium-sized. The V and J genes are TRBV7-9 and TRBJ1-2; D call uncertain. This CDR3 comprises 13 residues. Trimming shortened V by 5 bases and J by 1 base, and 8 bases separated the two germline ends. Germline CDR1 is SEHNR and CDR2 is FQNEAQ (reference sequence). The CDR3 protein is CASSPASNYGYTF. CDR3 DNA sequence: TGTGCCAGCAGCCCCGCCAGTAACTATGGCTACACCTTC. The full variable domain, rest sourced from reference TRBV7-9 and TRBJ1-2, is DTGVSQNPRHKITKRGQNVTFRCDPISEHNRLYWYRQTLGQGPEFLTYFQNEAQLEKSRLLSDRFSAERPKGSFSTLEIQRTEQGDSAMYLCASSPASNYGYTFGSGTRLTVV.

The chain is built from TRBV19 and TRBJ2-1; tentatively, D is TRBD1 (5 bases). Trimming cost V 3 bases and J 3 bases, with 12 bases left between them. The CDR3 totals 15 residues. From germline, CDR1 is LNHDA and CDR2 SQIVND (reference sequence). The CDR3 coding sequence is TGTGCCAGTAGTATTTCAGGGTATGGCTACAATGAGCAGTTCTTC. Its protein product is CASSISGYGYNEQFF.

This clone was seen more than once but under ten times. The chain combines TRBV2 with TRBJ2-3, with D perhaps matching TRBD1 (6 bases). Per the germline V gene, CDR1 is SNHLY and CDR2 is FYNNEI. The CDR3 sequence is 16 residues long. Trimming took 3 bases from V and 3 from J, leaving 16 bases between them. The CDR3 DNA is TGTGCCAGCAGTGATCAACAGGGAAAGGGGACAGATACGCAGTATTTT. Residues: CASSDQQGKGTDTQYF.

The genes are TRBV30 and TRBJ2-3; no clear D. The CDR3 contains 16 residues. CDR1 and CDR2 from the germline V gene are GTSNPN and SVGIG (reference sequence). V lost 3 bases and J lost 2, with 18 bases in between. The CDR3 DNA sequence: TGTGCCTGGAGGGCAAAAGATTCAGATTTCACAGATACGCAGTATTTT. This gives the protein CAWRAKDSDFTDTQYF.

The chain combines TRBV5-1 with TRBJ1-6, with D tentatively TRBD1 (5 bases). The CDR3 totals 14 residues. The germline V gene has CDR1 SGHRS and CDR2 YFSETQ. The ends were cut back, 4 bases at V and 6 bases at J, with 11 bases in the middle. CDR3 sequence (DNA): TGCGCCAGCAGCCCGGGGGTCCCTAATTCACCCCTCCACTTT. It is translated as CASSPGVPNSPLHF.

The chain employs TRBV7-9 and TRBJ2-1, with unresolved D. The V gene lost 11 bases and the J gene lost 0 bases, with 11 bases spanning the gap. The germline gives CDR1 SEHNR, CDR2 FQNEAQ (reference sequence). This CDR3 contains 13 residues. The CDR3 sequence: CAASVSSYNEQFF. CDR3 DNA sequence: TGTGCCGCTTCTGTGAGCTCCTACAATGAGCAGTTCTTC.

This clone has more than one count but fewer than ten. The chain couples TRBV2 to TRBJ1-2; D is unresolved. The length of the CDR3 is 14 residues. Germline V gene data show CDR1 as SNHLY and CDR2 as FYNNEI. Trimming left V 10 bases short and J 4 bases short, with 19 bases between. The CDR3 DNA follows: TGTGCCACCGCCCCCGAGAGGGAAGGCTATGGCTACACCTTC. Protein sequence: CATAPEREGYGYTF.

V and J are TRBV6-1 and TRBJ1-5; no clear D gene. The V gene lost 1 base and the J gene lost 7 bases, with 17 bases spanning the gap. Germline CDR1 is MNHNS and CDR2 is SASEGT. The CDR3 loop spans 16 amino acids. For the CDR3, the DNA is TGTGCCAGCAGTGAAGAAGGCACGCAGGTTTGGCAGCCCCAGCATTTT. As protein: CASSEEGTQVWQPQHF.

This clone was observed once. The chain links TRBV4-3 to TRBJ1-1; D unclear. Looked up from germline, CDR1 is LGHNA and CDR2 is YSLEER. V was shortened by 0 bases and J by 5 bases, with 13 bases between the two germline ends. The CDR3 is 15 residues long. CDR3 sequence reads: CASSQDSGFATEAFF. The CDR3, as DNA: TGCGCCAGCAGCCAAGATTCGGGGTTTGCGACTGAAGCTTTCTTT.

The chain links TRBV9 to TRBJ2-1, with D possibly being TRBD2 (6 bases). Germline values: CDR1 SGDLS, CDR2 YYNGEE. The CDR3 is made up of 14 amino acids. V was shortened by 2 bases and J by 5 bases, with 11 bases between the two germline ends. DNA for the CDR3: TGTGCCAGCAGCGTTAGCGGCTCGAACAATGAGCAGTTCTTC. It yields the protein CASSVSGSNNEQFF.